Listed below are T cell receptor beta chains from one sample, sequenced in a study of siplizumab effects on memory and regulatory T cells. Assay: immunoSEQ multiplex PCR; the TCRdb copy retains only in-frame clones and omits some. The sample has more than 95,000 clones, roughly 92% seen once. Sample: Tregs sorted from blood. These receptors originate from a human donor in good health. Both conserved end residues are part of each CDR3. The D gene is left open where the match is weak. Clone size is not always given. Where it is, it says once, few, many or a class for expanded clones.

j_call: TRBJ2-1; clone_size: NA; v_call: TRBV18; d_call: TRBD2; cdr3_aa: CASSPPRRGLDSGSPYNEQFF; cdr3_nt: TGTGCCAGCTCACCACCTAGGAGGGGATTGGATAGCGGGAGTCCCTACAATGAGCAGTTCTTC
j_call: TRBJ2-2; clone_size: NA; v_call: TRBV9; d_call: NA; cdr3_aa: CASSANPWVLTPGELFF; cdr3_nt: TGTGCCAGCAGCGCGAACCCATGGGTCCTAACCCCCGGGGAGCTGTTTTTT
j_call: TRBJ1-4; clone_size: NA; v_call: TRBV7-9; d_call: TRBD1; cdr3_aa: CASSFLGTGGVLEKLFF; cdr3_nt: TGTGCCAGCAGCTTCCTCGGGACAGGGGGTGTCCTTGAAAAACTGTTTTTT
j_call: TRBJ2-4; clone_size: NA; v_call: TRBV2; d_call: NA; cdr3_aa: CASSLGGAAKNIQYF; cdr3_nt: TGTGCCAGCAGTCTAGGGGGGGCCGCCAAAAACATTCAGTACTTC
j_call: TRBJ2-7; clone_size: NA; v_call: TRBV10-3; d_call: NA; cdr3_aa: CAIKPGYSYEQYF; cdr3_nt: TGTGCCATCAAACCAGGATACTCCTACGAGCAGTACTTC
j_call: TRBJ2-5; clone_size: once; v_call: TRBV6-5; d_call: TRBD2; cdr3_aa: CASSYGTTNVETQYF; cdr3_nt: TGTGCCAGCAGTTACGGGACTACCAACGTCGAGACCCAGTACTTC
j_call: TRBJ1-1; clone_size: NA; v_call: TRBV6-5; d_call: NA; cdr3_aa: CASSYSTVTNTEAFF; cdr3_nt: TGTGCCAGCAGTTACTCGACAGTGACCAACACTGAAGCTTTCTTT
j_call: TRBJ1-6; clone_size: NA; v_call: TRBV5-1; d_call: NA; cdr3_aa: CASSGPDPGNSPLHF; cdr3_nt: TGCGCCAGCAGCGGGCCGGACCCGGGGAATTCACCCCTCCACTTT
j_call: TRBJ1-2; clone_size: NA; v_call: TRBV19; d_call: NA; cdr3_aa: CASSIEGLGGYTF; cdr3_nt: TGTGCCAGTAGTATCGAGGGACTCGGCGGCTACACCTTC
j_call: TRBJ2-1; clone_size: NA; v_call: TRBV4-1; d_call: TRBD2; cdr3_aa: CASSQETSGSYNEQFF; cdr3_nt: TGCGCCAGCAGCCAAGAAACTAGCGGGAGTTACAATGAGCAGTTCTTC
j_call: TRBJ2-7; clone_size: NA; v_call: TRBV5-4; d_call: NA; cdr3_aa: CASSLAGGEQYF; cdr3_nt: TGTGCCAGCAGCTTGGCCGGGGGTGAGCAGTACTTC
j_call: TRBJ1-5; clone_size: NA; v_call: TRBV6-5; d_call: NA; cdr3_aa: CASSYGSGNQPQHF; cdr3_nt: TGTGCCAGCAGTTACGGCAGTGGCAATCAGCCCCAGCATTTT
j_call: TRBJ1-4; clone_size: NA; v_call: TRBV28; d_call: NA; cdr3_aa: CASSLSGFREKLFF; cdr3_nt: TGTGCCAGCAGTTTATCAGGGTTTCGTGAAAAACTGTTTTTT
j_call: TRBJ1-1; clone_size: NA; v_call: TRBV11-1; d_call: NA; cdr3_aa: CASSLERTEAFF; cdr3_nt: TGTGCCAGCAGCTTAGAACGGACTGAAGCTTTCTTT
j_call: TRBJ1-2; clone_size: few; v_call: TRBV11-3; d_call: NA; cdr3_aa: CASSRDTYYGYTF; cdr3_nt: TGTGCCAGCAGTCGAGACACCTACTATGGCTACACCTTC
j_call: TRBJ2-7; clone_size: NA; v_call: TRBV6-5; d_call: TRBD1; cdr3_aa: CASRLMRGHSYEQYF; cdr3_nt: TGTGCCAGCAGGCTTATGAGGGGGCACTCCTACGAGCAGTACTTC
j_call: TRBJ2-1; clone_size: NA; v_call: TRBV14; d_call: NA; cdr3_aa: CASSQDLGSASSYNEQFF; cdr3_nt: TGTGCCAGCAGCCAAGATCTTGGTAGCGCAAGCTCCTACAATGAGCAGTTCTTC
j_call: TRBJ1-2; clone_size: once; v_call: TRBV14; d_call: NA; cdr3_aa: CASSQTRPGSDGYTF; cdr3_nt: TGTGCCAGCAGCCAAACTAGGCCCGGCTCGGATGGCTACACCTTC
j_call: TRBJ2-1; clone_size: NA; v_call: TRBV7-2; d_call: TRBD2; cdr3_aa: CASSRWTSGTNEQFF; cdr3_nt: TGTGCCAGCAGTAGGTGGACTAGCGGGACTAATGAGCAGTTCTTC
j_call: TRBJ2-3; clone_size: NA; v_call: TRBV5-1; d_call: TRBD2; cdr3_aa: CASSPPRLAIATDTQYF; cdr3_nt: TGCGCCAGCAGCCCACCCCGACTAGCGATCGCTACAGATACGCAGTATTTT
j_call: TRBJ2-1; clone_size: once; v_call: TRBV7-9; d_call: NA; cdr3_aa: CASSLTAYNEQFF; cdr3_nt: TGTGCCAGCAGCTTGACAGCTTACAATGAGCAGTTCTTC
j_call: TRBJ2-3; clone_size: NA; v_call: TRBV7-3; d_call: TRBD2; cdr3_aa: CASSLGASGSTDTQYF; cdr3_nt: TGTGCCAGCAGCTTAGGCGCTAGCGGGAGCACAGATACGCAGTATTTT
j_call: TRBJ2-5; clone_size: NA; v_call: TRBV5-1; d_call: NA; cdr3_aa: CASSLQGRETQYF; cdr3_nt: TGCGCCAGCAGCTTACAGGGTCGCGAGACCCAGTACTTC
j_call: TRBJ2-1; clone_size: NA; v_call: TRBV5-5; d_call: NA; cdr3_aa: CASSLGLHPNEQFF; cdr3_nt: TGTGCCAGCAGCTTGGGCTTACACCCCAATGAGCAGTTCTTC
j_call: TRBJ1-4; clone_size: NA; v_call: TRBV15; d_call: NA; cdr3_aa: CATSRDLRTATNEKLFF; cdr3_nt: TGTGCCACCAGCAGAGATCTCCGTACAGCAACTAATGAAAAACTGTTTTTT
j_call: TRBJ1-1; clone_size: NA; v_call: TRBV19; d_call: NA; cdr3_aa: CASSITGGTEAFF; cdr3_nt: TGTGCCAGTAGTATAACGGGGGGCACTGAAGCTTTCTTT
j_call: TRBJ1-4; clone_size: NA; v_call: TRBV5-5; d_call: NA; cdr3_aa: CASSLAGGFNEKLFF; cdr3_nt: TGTGCCAGCAGCTTGGCAGGAGGGTTTAATGAAAAACTGTTTTTT